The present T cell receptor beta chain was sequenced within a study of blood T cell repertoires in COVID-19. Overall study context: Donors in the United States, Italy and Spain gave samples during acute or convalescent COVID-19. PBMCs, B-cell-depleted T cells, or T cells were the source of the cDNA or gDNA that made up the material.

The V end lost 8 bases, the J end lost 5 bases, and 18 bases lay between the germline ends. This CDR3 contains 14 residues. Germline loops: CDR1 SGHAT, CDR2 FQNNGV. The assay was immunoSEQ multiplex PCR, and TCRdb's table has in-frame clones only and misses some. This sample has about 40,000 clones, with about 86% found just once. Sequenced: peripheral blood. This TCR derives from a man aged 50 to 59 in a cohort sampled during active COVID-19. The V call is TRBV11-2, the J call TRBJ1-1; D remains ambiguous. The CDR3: CASGGPGGRTEAFF. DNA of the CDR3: TGTGCCAGCGGCGGCCCGGGCGGGAGGACTGAAGCTTTCTTT.